These 18 T cell receptor beta chains were sequenced from one sample in a study of memory CD8 T cells in hepatitis C reinfection. Profiled with immunoSEQ multiplex PCR; TCRdb holds only in-frame clones, not every one. In the table there are approximately 46,000 clones, roughly nine tenths of which are singletons. Indicated time point: late/post reinfection, 12 to 24 weeks after detection. Sorted cells were sequenced directly ex vivo without any in vitro expansion. Sequenced: naive CD8+ T cells sorted from blood. Every receptor here comes from a young man with hepatitis C virus infection.

This clone was observed a few times. Written as DNA, the CDR3 is TGTGCCAGTACAGGGCGGTATGGCTACACCTTC. Translation: CASTGRYGYTF. The chain joins TRBV6-1 to TRBJ1-2; TRBD1 is a possible D gene (6 bases). Germline V lookup: CDR1 MNHNS, CDR2 SASEGT. This CDR3 region has 11 residues. V was clipped by 9 bases and J by 5 bases, with 10 bases between them.

V and J are TRBV4-3 and TRBJ2-2, with TRBD1 as a possible D gene (8 bases). From germline, CDR1 is LGHNA and CDR2 YSLEER. Between the trimmed V and J ends, which lost 4 bases and 7 bases, there was a span of 16 bases. The length of the CDR3 is 15 residues. CDR3 DNA: TGCGCCAGCAGCCGACGGACAGGGAGGGTCGGGGAGCTGTTTTTT. It yields the protein CASSRRTGRVGELFF.

The rearrangement uses TRBV5-1 and TRBJ2-1, with TRBD2 matching 14 bases. V gave up 4 bases and J gave up 4 bases; unmatched junction bases: 4. CDR1 SGHRS and CDR2 YFSETQ come from the germline V gene. CDR3 size: 16 residues. The CDR3 sequence: CASSPGTSGGYNEQFF. CDR3 sequence (DNA): TGCGCCAGCAGCCCAGGGACTAGCGGGGGTTACAATGAGCAGTTCTTC.

V gene TRBV7-9 combines with J gene TRBJ2-3, with TRBD1 identical over 8 bases. With 5 bases clipped from V and 6 bases from J, the junction kept 13 bases outside the gene matches. Per the germline V gene, CDR1 is SEHNR and CDR2 is FQNEAQ (reference sequence). The CDR3 has 16 residues. The CDR3 nucleotides are TGTGCCAGCAGCCCCGGACAGGGAAAGAGCAGGGATACGCAGTATTTT. The encoded protein is CASSPGQGKSRDTQYF.

The chain uses TRBV6-1 and TRBJ2-1, with a tentative D call TRBD1 (5 bases). The CDR3 has 16 residues. Deletions cut 3 bases from V and 0 bases from J, with 12 bases between. Looked up from germline, CDR1 is MNHNS and CDR2 is SASEGT. CDR3 residues: CASSEVGQSSYNEQFF. CDR3 coding DNA: TGTGCCAGCAGTGAGGTGGGGCAGTCCTCCTACAATGAGCAGTTCTTC.

V usage is TRBV4-2 and J usage is TRBJ2-3; no reliable D call. Trimming removed 0 bases at V and 2 bases at J, with 12 bases between. The CDR3 extends over 16 amino acids. The germline CDR1 and CDR2 sequences are LGHNA and YNFKEQ. The CDR3, as DNA: TGTGCCAGCAGCCAAGATCTCCTTTCTCTCACAGATACGCAGTATTTT. Amino acids: CASSQDLLSLTDTQYF.

The chain carries TRBV7-9 and TRBJ2-1, with D uncertain. Trimming removed 5 bases from V and 15 bases from J, with 17 bases in between. Germline loops: CDR1 SEHNR, CDR2 FQNEAQ (reference sequence). The CDR3 covers 12 residues. As DNA, the CDR3 is TGTGCCAGCAGCCTCGAAGACTTGAGACTGTTCTTC. It encodes CASSLEDLRLFF.

The J gene is TRBJ2-7, the V gene TRBV4-1; 11 bases match TRBD2. V gave up 5 bases and J gave up 3 bases; unmatched junction bases: 6. The length of the CDR3 is 15 residues. Germline V lookup: CDR1 MGHRA, CDR2 YSYEKL. CDR3 loop: CASSNRLAGYYEQYF. The CDR3 bases are TGCGCCAGCAGCAACCGACTAGCGGGGTACTACGAGCAGTACTTC.

This chain connects TRBV30 to TRBJ1-1; D is unresolved. CDR1 and CDR2 (germline): GTSNPN, SVGIG (reference sequence). The V gene lost 4 bases and the J gene lost 4 bases, with 10 bases spanning the gap. The length of the CDR3 is 12 residues. The CDR3 region has the DNA TGTGCCTGGAAAGCGGGGTTCACTGAAGCTTTCTTT. Its protein is CAWKAGFTEAFF. The complete variable domain, with remaining parts taken from reference TRBV30 and TRBJ1-1, reads SQTIHQWPATLVQPVGSPLSLECTVEGTSNPNLYWYRQAAGRGLQLLFYSVGIGQISSEVPQNLSASRPQDRQFILSSKKLLLSDSGFYLCAWKAGFTEAFFGQGTRLTVV.

The genes are TRBV7-2 and TRBJ2-1, with D perhaps TRBD2 (5 bases). V lost 5 bases and J lost 9, with 17 bases in between. The germline V gene encodes CDR1 SGHTA and CDR2 FQGNSA. This CDR3 spans 14 amino acids. The CDR3, as DNA: TGTGCCAGCAGCCAATCACTAGGCCCCGGTGAGCAGTTCTTC. Its translation: CASSQSLGPGEQFF. Filled out from reference TRBV7-2 and TRBJ2-1, the complete variable domain reads GAGVSQSPSNKVTEKGKDVELRCDPISGHTALYWYRQSLGQGLEFLIYFQGNSAPDKSGLPSDRFSAERTGGSVSTLTIQRTQQEDSAVYLCASSQSLGPGEQFFGPGTRLTVL.

The V call is TRBV5-6, the J call TRBJ2-1, with 8 bases identical to TRBD1. The germline V gene has CDR1 SGHDT and CDR2 YYEEEE. The V gene end was trimmed by 4 bases and the J gene end by 3 bases; junction bases not matched to a gene: 9. The CDR3 has 16 residues. The CDR3 loop reads CASSPVAGGFYNEQFF. CDR3 DNA sequence: TGTGCCAGCAGCCCCGTCGCAGGGGGCTTCTACAATGAGCAGTTCTTC.

The chain joins TRBV7-9 to TRBJ2-1, with 9 bases aligning to TRBD1. J gave up 2 bases and V 2 bases, and 1 base lay outside the gene matches. The length of the CDR3 is 15 residues. CDR1 is SEHNR, CDR2 FQNEAQ, per germline (reference sequence). Here the CDR3 reads CASSLRQGAYNEQFF. In nucleotides, the CDR3 is TGTGCCAGCAGCTTAAGACAGGGGGCCTACAATGAGCAGTTCTTC.

The V gene is TRBV27, the J gene TRBJ1-5; D not resolved. The CDR3 covers 14 residues. Deletions cut 0 bases from V and 5 bases from J, with 8 bases between. Germline-derived CDR1 and CDR2 are MNHEY and SMNVEV (reference sequence). In DNA form, the CDR3 reads TGTGCCAGCAGTTTATCCGGGATCCATCAGCCCCAGCATTTT. Amino acid sequence: CASSLSGIHQPQHF.

V usage is TRBV5-6 and J usage is TRBJ1-1; TRBD1 agrees at 7 bases. After removal of 3 bases from V and 0 bases from J, the junction contained 8 bases not matched to a gene. The V gene's germline CDR1 is SGHDT and CDR2 YYEEEE. The CDR3 contains 16 residues. Written as DNA, the CDR3 is TGTGCCAGCAGCTCACAGGGGCGAGACATGAACACTGAAGCTTTCTTT. Its protein is CASSSQGRDMNTEAFF.

V gene TRBV19 combines with J gene TRBJ2-2, with 7 bases matching TRBD1. V gave up 5 bases and J gave up 4 bases; unmatched junction bases: 7. Germline lookup yields CDR1 LNHDA and CDR2 SQIVND (reference sequence). CDR3 length equals 15 residues. CDR3 DNA sequence: TGTGCCAGTAGTGCAACGACAGGGAGCACCGGGGAGCTGTTTTTT. Protein: CASSATTGSTGELFF.

This clone was observed a handful of times. V gene TRBV10-3 combines with J gene TRBJ1-1; D is perhaps TRBD1 (6 bases). V lost 6 bases and J 10 bases, leaving 15 bases between the germline ends. CDR1 and CDR2 from the germline V gene are ENHRY and SYGVKD. CDR3 size: 12 residues. The CDR3 coding sequence is TGTGCCATCAGAAATCAGGGGTGGGGAGCTTTCTTT. This sequence encodes CAIRNQGWGAFF.

The rearrangement joins TRBV5-4 to TRBJ2-7, with 10 bases matching TRBD1. V dropped 4 bases and J dropped 6; count of bases not matched to a gene: 13. The germline CDR1 and CDR2 sequences are SGHNT and YYREEE (reference sequence). The CDR3 is made up of 16 amino acids. For the CDR3, the DNA is TGTGCCAGCAGCGTTACCGGGACAGGGGCGACAAGCGAGCAGTACTTC. The encoded protein is CASSVTGTGATSEQYF. The full variable domain, with the rest looked up from reference TRBV5-4 and TRBJ2-7, is ETGVTQSPTHLIKTRGQQVTLRCSSQSGHNTVSWYQQALGQGPQFIFQYYREEENGRGNFPPRFSGLQFPNYSSELNVNALELDDSALYLCASSVTGTGATSEQYFGPGTRLTVT.

The chain has TRBV7-7 and TRBJ2-2; 9 bases align to TRBD1. The CDR3 is made up of 13 amino acids. Germline assignment: CDR1 SSHAT and CDR2 FNYEAQ (reference sequence). CDR3 sequence reads: CASGGQGTGELFF. CDR3 nucleotide sequence: TGTGCTAGCGGCGGACAGGGGACCGGGGAGCTGTTTTTT.